Below are 22 T cell receptor beta chains sequenced from a single sample in a study of cytomegalovirus exposure and HLA in healthy donors. A multiplex PCR was run with 60 Vbeta primers and 13 Jbeta primers. Sequencing was performed with immunoSEQ multiplex PCR; in TCRdb, only in-frame clones are kept and a portion is missing. The table lists about 150,000 clones, about two thirds of them singletons. Sequences were obtained from PBMCs. Receptors were obtained from a man in his forties or fifties in good health and CMV-seropositive.

The chain recombines TRBV2 with TRBJ2-7; 7 bases are shared with TRBD1. The J call may be wrong; the DNA end is better matched by TRBJ2-1. In germline, CDR1 is SNHLY, CDR2 FYNNEI. The CDR3 contains 12 residues. CDR3 nucleotides: TGTGCCAGCAGGGGACAGATTTACGAGCAGTTCTTC. Its translation is CASRGQIYEQFF.

The rearrangement uses TRBV7-2 and TRBJ2-5; TRBD1 aligns across 9 bases. The V gene end was trimmed by 6 bases and the J gene end by 5 bases; junction bases not matched to a gene: 16. CDR3 size: 17 residues. Germline V gene sequence: CDR1 SGHTA, CDR2 FQGNSA. As DNA, the CDR3 is TGTGCCAGCAGGCCGACACCCAGGACAGGGGAGTGGGAGACCCAGTACTTC. Protein sequence: CASRPTPRTGEWETQYF.

This chain joins TRBV27 and TRBJ2-3; TRBD1 is a possible D gene (7 bases). The ends were cut back, 6 bases at V and 7 bases at J, with 26 bases in the middle. This CDR3 contains 17 residues. Germline V CDR1 and CDR2: MNHEY, SMNVEV (reference sequence). CDR3 nucleotides: TGTGCCAGCAGATCCCCGGGGTCGGGAGCAGGGGGGAATACGCAGTATTTT. Translated, it gives CASRSPGSGAGGNTQYF.

This sequence joins TRBV4-3 and TRBJ2-3, with 12 bases aligning to TRBD2. V dropped 0 bases and J dropped 7; count of bases not matched to a gene: 8. CDR1 LGHNA and CDR2 YSLEER come from the germline V gene. This CDR3 region has 17 residues. The CDR3 coding sequence is TGCGCCAGCAGCCAAGATTCCCTAGCGGGAGGGCCCTATACGCAGTATTTT. As protein: CASSQDSLAGGPYTQYF.

The V call is TRBV29-1, the J call TRBJ2-7; D is possibly TRBD2 (5 bases). Between the trimmed V and J ends, which lost 3 bases and 5 bases, there was a span of 8 bases. In germline, CDR1 is SQVTM, CDR2 ANQGSEA. The CDR3 has 11 amino acids. The CDR3 DNA is TGCAGCGTTGAGTCCGGGAACGAGCAGTACTTC. Encoded protein: CSVESGNEQYF.

This sequence joins TRBV29-1 and TRBJ2-1; 9 bases map to TRBD2. The CDR3 runs 12 residues. Looked up from germline, CDR1 is SQVTM and CDR2 is ANQGSEA. Losses at the gene ends were 6 bases for V and 9 bases for J; bases not matched to a gene: 6. CDR3 protein: CSVGGLAGEQFF. The CDR3 nucleotides read TGCAGCGTGGGGGGACTAGCAGGTGAGCAGTTCTTC.

This clone occurred a few times. The V and J genes are TRBV19 and TRBJ2-7; 12 nucleotides match TRBD1. The V segment lost 7 bases and the J segment 0 bases; nucleotides outside the gene matches: 4. The germline V gene encodes CDR1 LNHDA and CDR2 SQIVND (reference sequence). The CDR3 runs to 15 residues. CDR3 nucleotides: TGTGCCAGTAACCCGGGACAGGGGGCCTCCTACGAGCAGTACTTC. Amino acid sequence: CASNPGQGASYEQYF.

V usage is TRBV10-3 and J usage is TRBJ1-6; possible D gene TRBD1, 5 bases. V lost 7 bases and J lost 7, with 11 bases in between. This CDR3 comprises 13 residues. Germline V gene sequence: CDR1 ENHRY, CDR2 SYGVKD. Written as DNA, the CDR3 is TGTGCCATCACGACAGAACTCAATTCACCCCTCCACTTT. This sequence encodes CAITTELNSPLHF.

CDR3 loop: CASSITGQGDNQPQHF. The DNA for the CDR3 is TGTGCCAGTAGTATAACGGGACAGGGCGACAATCAGCCCCAGCATTTT. This chain links TRBV19 with TRBJ1-5; 9 nucleotides agree with TRBD1. This CDR3 region has 16 residues. Germline CDR1 LNHDA, CDR2 SQIVND (reference sequence). Trimming removed 2 bases from V and 3 bases from J; junction bases left unmatched: 5.

This clone is a singleton in its sample. J is TRBJ2-7 and V is TRBV11-1; TRBD1 might be the D (5 bases). The germline V gene encodes CDR1 SGHAT and CDR2 FQDESV (reference sequence). The CDR3 is made up of 15 amino acids. Trimming took 5 bases from V and 1 from J, leaving 15 bases between them. CDR3 coding DNA: TGTGCCAGCAGCCCCAGCTGGGGCCGGTCCTACGAGCAGTACTTC. Amino acid sequence: CASSPSWGRSYEQYF. The variable domain in full, completed from reference TRBV11-1 and TRBJ2-7, reads EAEVAQSPRYKITEKSQAVAFWCDPISGHATLYWYRQILGQGPELLVQFQDESVVDDSQLPKDRFSAERLKGVDSTLKIQPAELGDSAMYLCASSPSWGRSYEQYFGPGTRLTVT.

This clone came up a few times. This chain joins TRBV7-2 and TRBJ1-2; D gene uncertain. V was pared by 1 base and J by 5 bases, with 11 bases between. This CDR3 has 14 residues. CDR1 SGHTA and CDR2 FQGNSA come from the germline V gene. CDR3 residues: CASSLGGMGYGYTF. In DNA form, the CDR3 reads TGTGCCAGCAGCTTAGGAGGGATGGGTTATGGCTACACCTTC.

The chain employs TRBV9 and TRBJ2-1, with 10 nucleotides matching TRBD2. This CDR3 spans 15 amino acids. V was pared by 7 bases and J by 7 bases, with 11 bases of the junction left unmatched. The germline V gene encodes CDR1 SGDLS and CDR2 YYNGEE. The CDR3 DNA follows: TGTGCCAGCGGTCCGCCTAGCGGGGGCTCGAATGAGCAGTTCTTC. This encodes CASGPPSGGSNEQFF.

V is TRBV20-1 and J is TRBJ1-1; a weak D match, TRBD1 (5 bases). Trimming cost V 1 base and J 7 bases, with 7 bases left between them. CDR1 is DFQATT, CDR2 SNEGSKA, per germline (reference sequence). CDR3 length equals 11 residues. The chain's CDR3 is CSARGTFEAFF. CDR3 nucleotide sequence: TGCAGTGCTAGAGGGACATTTGAAGCTTTCTTT.

A few counts support this clone. The chain recombines TRBV29-1 with TRBJ1-1; no definite D call. The CDR3 covers 11 residues. CDR1 SQVTM and CDR2 ANQGSEA come from the germline V gene. Trimming removed 2 bases at V and 7 bases at J, with 8 bases between. The CDR3 is CSVELPGEAFF. CDR3 DNA: TGCAGCGTTGAACTACCGGGTGAAGCTTTCTTT. The variable domain in full, completed from reference TRBV29-1 and TRBJ1-1, reads SAVISQKPSRDICQRGTSLTIQCQVDSQVTMMFWYRQQPGQSLTLIATANQGSEATYESGFVIDKFPISRPNLTFSTLTVSNMSPEDSSIYLCSVELPGEAFFGQGTRLTVV.

V gene TRBV27 combines with J gene TRBJ1-1; no definite D call. The germline gives CDR1 MNHEY, CDR2 SMNVEV (reference sequence). Trimming removed 2 bases from V and 6 bases from J, with 13 bases in between. There are 14 residues in the CDR3. The CDR3 DNA is TGTGCCAGCAGTTTAAGCCCCCCCCGGTCTGAAGCTTTCTTT. Amino acids: CASSLSPPRSEAFF.

J is TRBJ1-2 and V is TRBV28; tentatively, D is TRBD1 (5 bases). V lost 7 bases and J 5 bases, leaving 11 bases between the germline ends. Germline-derived CDR1 and CDR2 are MDHEN and SYDVKM. The CDR3 consists of 12 residues. CDR3 nucleotide sequence: TGTGCCAGCAACCAGCCAGGGTATGGCTACACCTTC. Translated, it gives CASNQPGYGYTF.

This chain links TRBV18 with TRBJ1-3, with a tentative D call TRBD1 (6 bases). The germline V gene encodes CDR1 KGHSH and CDR2 LQKENI. Trimming cost V 3 bases and J 4 bases, with 16 bases left between them. The CDR3 extends over 16 amino acids. CDR3 coding DNA: TGTGCCAGCTCACCCGGGACTACAGGGACGGGAAACACCATATATTTT. Translation gives CASSPGTTGTGNTIYF.

The chain links TRBV5-1 to TRBJ1-2, with 8 bases identical to TRBD1. After removal of 4 bases from V and 4 bases from J, the junction contained 6 bases not matched to a gene. The germline V gene encodes CDR1 SGHRS and CDR2 YFSETQ. This CDR3 spans 14 amino acids. In DNA form, the CDR3 reads TGCGCCAGCAGCACTCTGACAGGGGTCTATGGCTACACCTTC. Encoded protein: CASSTLTGVYGYTF.

The V and J genes are TRBV27 and TRBJ2-5; TRBD1 matches at 7 bases. V lost 6 bases to trimming and J lost 4 bases; unmatched junction nucleotides: 11. CDR1 MNHEY and CDR2 SMNVEV come from the germline V gene (reference sequence). The CDR3 loop spans 15 amino acids. CDR3 sequence reads: CASRDRKESRETQYF. In DNA form, the CDR3 reads TGTGCCAGCAGGGACAGGAAGGAGAGTCGAGAGACCCAGTACTTC.

V gene TRBV6-1 combines with J gene TRBJ2-7, with a tentative D call TRBD1 (6 bases). The CDR3 length is 14 residues. From germline, CDR1 is MNHNS and CDR2 SASEGT. The germline V and J ends were trimmed by 9 bases and 1 base, with 16 bases remaining between them. CDR3 DNA: TGTGCCAGTGACGACAGGAGTACTTCCTACGAGCAGTACTTC. This encodes CASDDRSTSYEQYF.

This clone was detected only once. The gene calls are TRBV11-2 and TRBJ2-3; 11 bases line up with TRBD2. Germline V CDR1 and CDR2: SGHAT, FQNNGV. J was trimmed by 5 bases and V by 5 bases; bases with no gene match: 6. The CDR3 runs to 15 residues. The CDR3 region has the DNA TGTGCCAGCAGCGTTAGCGGGAGGGCCGGAGATACGCAGTATTTT. It specifies CASSVSGRAGDTQYF.

This chain links TRBV5-1 with TRBJ1-5; D is ambiguous. Germline V CDR1 and CDR2: SGHRS, YFSETQ. Trimming stripped 0 bases from V and 2 bases from J, with 9 bases between. The CDR3 totals 15 residues. Here the CDR3 reads CASSLDGEGNQPQHF. The CDR3 DNA reads TGCGCCAGCAGCTTGGACGGGGAAGGCAATCAGCCCCAGCATTTT.